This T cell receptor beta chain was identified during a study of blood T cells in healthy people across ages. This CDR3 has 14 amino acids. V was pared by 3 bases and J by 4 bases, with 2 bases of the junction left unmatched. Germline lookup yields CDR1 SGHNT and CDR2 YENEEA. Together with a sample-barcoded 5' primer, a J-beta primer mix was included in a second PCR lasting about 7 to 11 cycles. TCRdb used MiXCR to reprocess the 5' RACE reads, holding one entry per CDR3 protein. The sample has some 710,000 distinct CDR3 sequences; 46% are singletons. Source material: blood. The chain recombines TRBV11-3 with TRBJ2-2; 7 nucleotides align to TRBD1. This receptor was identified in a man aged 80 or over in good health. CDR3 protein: CASSLGQLTGELFF. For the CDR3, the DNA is TGTGCCAGCAGCTTGGGACAGCTCACCGGGGAGCTGTTTTTT.